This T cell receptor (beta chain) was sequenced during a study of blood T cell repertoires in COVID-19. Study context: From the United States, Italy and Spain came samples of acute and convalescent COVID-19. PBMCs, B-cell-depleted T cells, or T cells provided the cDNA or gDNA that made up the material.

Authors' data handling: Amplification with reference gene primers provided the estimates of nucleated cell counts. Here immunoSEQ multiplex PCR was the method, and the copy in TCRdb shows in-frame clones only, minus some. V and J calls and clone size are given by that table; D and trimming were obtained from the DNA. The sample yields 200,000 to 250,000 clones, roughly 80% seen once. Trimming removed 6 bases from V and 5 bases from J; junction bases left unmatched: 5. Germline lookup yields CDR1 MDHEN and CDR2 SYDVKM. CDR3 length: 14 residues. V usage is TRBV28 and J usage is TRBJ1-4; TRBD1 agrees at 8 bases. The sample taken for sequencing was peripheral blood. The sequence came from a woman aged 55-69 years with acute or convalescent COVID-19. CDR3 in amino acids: CASRRTGQNEKLFF. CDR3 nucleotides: TGTGCCAGCAGAAGGACAGGGCAAAATGAAAAACTGTTTTTT.